The source of this T cell receptor (beta chain) is a study of STAT5B mutations in CD4+ large granular lymphocyte leukemia. General observations from the study: No patients shared main leukemic clonotypes, though roughly 27% appeared at low frequency elsewhere.

Generated by immunoSEQ multiplex PCR, the TCRdb table keeps only in-frame clones and is missing some. The sample has tens of thousands of clones; around 70% are singletons. About this clone: What it binds is unknown.

Trimming took 7 bases from V and 0 from J; bases not matched to a gene: 2. Germline assignment: CDR1 LNHDA and CDR2 SQIVND (reference sequence). This CDR3 is built from 14 residues. The sample comprised CD4+ T cells from blood buffy coats. The genes are TRBV19 and TRBJ2-3; TRBD1 matches at 9 bases. The sequence came from a human donor in good health. CDR3 nucleotides: TGTGCCAGTACCACAGGGGGCAGCACAGATACGCAGTATTTT. Protein: CASTTGGSTDTQYF.